The TCR beta chain under discussion was sequenced for a study of blood T cell repertoires in COVID-19. Per germline, CDR1 MNHEY and CDR2 SVGAGI. V was clipped by 0 bases and J by 0 bases, with 5 bases between them. The CDR3 loop spans 14 amino acids. Using immunoSEQ multiplex PCR, the repertoire was profiled, and TCRdb retains in-frame clones only, with some absent. The table records roughly 280,000 clones, 88% of them present only once. Individuals aged about 18 to 95 years were recruited from 24 US areas. The TCR sequence derives from a woman aged 45 to 65 who had recovered from COVID-19. Sequencing was performed on PBMCs or T cells enriched from blood (not recorded which). The chain is built from TRBV6-5 and TRBJ1-1; D is unresolved. The CDR3 region is CASSYSQMNTEAFF. CDR3 nucleotide sequence: TGTGCCAGCAGTTACTCACAGATGAACACTGAAGCTTTCTTT.